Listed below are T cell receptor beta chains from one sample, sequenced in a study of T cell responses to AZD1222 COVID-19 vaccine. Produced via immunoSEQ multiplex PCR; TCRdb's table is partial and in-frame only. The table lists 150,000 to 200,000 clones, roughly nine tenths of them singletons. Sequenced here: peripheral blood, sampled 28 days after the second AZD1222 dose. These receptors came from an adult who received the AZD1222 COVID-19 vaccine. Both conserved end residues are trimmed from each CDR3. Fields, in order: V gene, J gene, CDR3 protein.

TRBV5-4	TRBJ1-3	ASSFGGTRGNTIY
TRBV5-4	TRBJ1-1	ASSPHGGQAF
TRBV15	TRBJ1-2	ATSRGVGEIGVYGYT
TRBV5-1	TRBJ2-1	ASSPPLGGYNEQF
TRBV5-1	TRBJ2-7	ASSLVGGSLGEQY
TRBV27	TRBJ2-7	ASRPSGGSQY
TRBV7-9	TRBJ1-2	ASSGTGLMVYGYT
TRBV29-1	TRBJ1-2	STYRESGYT
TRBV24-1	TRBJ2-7	ATSDPGESYEQY
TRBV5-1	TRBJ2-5	ASSGLAGSETQY
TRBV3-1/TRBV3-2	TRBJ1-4	ASSQANRGSEKLF
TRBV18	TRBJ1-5	ASSTDRGESQPQH
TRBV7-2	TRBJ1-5	ASTLGSNQPQH
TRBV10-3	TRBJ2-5	AISEGPSDRGLQETQY
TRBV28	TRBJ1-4	ASSLGQTHEKLF
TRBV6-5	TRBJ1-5	ASRGTGRNQPQH
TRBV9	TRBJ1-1	ASSVGFGADYSNTEAF
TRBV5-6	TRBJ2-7	ASSLYDRGFHEQY
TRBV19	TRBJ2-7	ASSIGAGWDSEQY
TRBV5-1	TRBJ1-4	ASSLWQDNEKLF
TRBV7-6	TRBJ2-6	ASSPTLTSSGANVLT
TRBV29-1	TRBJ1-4	SGQGSANEKLF
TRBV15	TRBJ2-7	ATSRDGGPYEQY
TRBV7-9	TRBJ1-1	ASTKSRVGGTEAF
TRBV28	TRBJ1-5	ASSLGNGQVLFRHQPQH